The 19 T cell receptor beta chains in this list originate from one sample, sequenced in a study of blood T cell repertoires in COVID-19. Method: immunoSEQ multiplex PCR; TCRdb's copy keeps in-frame clones and lacks some. The profile covers some 220,000 clones, with 85% appearing a single time and roughly 2.6% taken by the ten largest. Sequences were obtained from peripheral blood. These receptor sequences come from a man between 50 and 59 years old who had recovered from COVID-19.

Written as DNA, the CDR3 is TGCGCCAGCAGCATTACAGGGGGCAACACTGAAGCTTTCTTT. Translated: CASSITGGNTEAFF. This chain joins TRBV5-1 and TRBJ1-1, with 9 bases lining up with TRBD1. The trim removed 4 bases at V and 2 bases at J, leaving 3 bases unmatched. The germline CDR1 and CDR2 sequences are SGHRS and YFSETQ. This CDR3 spans 14 amino acids.

The chain couples TRBV28 to TRBJ1-1, with D maybe TRBD1 (6 bases). With 3 bases removed from V and 3 bases from J, the gap between germline ends came to 11 bases. Germline V gene sequence: CDR1 MDHEN, CDR2 SYDVKM. This CDR3 has 14 amino acids. This CDR3 reads CASSFGGLDTEAFF. The CDR3 coding sequence is TGTGCCAGCAGTTTCGGGGGGCTGGACACTGAAGCTTTCTTT.

The chain is built from TRBV6-6 and TRBJ2-3; the match to TRBD2 covers 9 bases. V shed 6 bases, J shed 0 bases, and the junction held 13 bases outside the gene matches. Per germline, CDR1 MNHNY and CDR2 SVGAGI (reference sequence). The CDR3 loop spans 18 amino acids. This chain's CDR3 is CASSRGTSLHSSTDTQYF. The CDR3 DNA reads as TGTGCCAGCAGCCGAGGGACTAGCTTACATTCTAGCACAGATACGCAGTATTTT.

In its sample, this clone was seen once. This chain links TRBV4-1 with TRBJ2-3, with D possibly TRBD2 on 6 matching bases. CDR3 length equals 16 residues. V shed 2 bases and J shed 4 bases, with 16 bases lying between them. Germline V gene sequence: CDR1 MGHRA, CDR2 YSYEKL. The CDR3 reads CASSQTEGRRADTQYF. The CDR3 DNA reads as TGCGCCAGCAGCCAAACGGAGGGGAGAAGGGCAGATACGCAGTATTTT.

The V call is TRBV5-3, the J call TRBJ2-5; unclear D gene. TRBV5-3 falls under the ORF class, with uncertain function. V was cut by 0 bases and J by 0 bases, with 12 bases left in between. The length of the CDR3 is 16 residues. The CDR3 sequence: CARSLARKRDQETQYF. CDR3 DNA sequence: TGTGCCAGAAGCTTGGCTCGGAAACGGGACCAAGAGACCCAGTACTTC.

The genes are TRBV5-1 and TRBJ1-1; 8 nucleotides agree with TRBD1. The germline gives CDR1 SGHRS, CDR2 YFSETQ. The CDR3 is 15 amino acids. V shed 4 bases and J 3 bases; nucleotides not matched to a gene: 8. This chain's CDR3 is CASSTSGQGDTEAFF. CDR3 in DNA: TGCGCCAGCAGCACATCTGGACAGGGTGACACTGAAGCTTTCTTT.

In this sample, this clone turned up once. The gene calls are TRBV5-1 and TRBJ2-2; 7 positions match TRBD2. Germline assignment: CDR1 SGHRS and CDR2 YFSETQ. The CDR3 totals 16 residues. V was pared by 4 bases and J by 5 bases, with 11 bases of the junction left unmatched. The CDR3 reads CASSLTSRNRTGELFF. CDR3 nucleotide sequence: TGCGCCAGCAGCCTGACTAGCAGGAATAGGACCGGGGAGCTGTTTTTT.

This clone appeared a few times. The rearrangement uses TRBV24-1 and TRBJ2-1, with 8 bases lining up with TRBD2. The length of the CDR3 is 18 residues. Germline V gene sequence: CDR1 KGHDR, CDR2 SFDVKD. With V trimmed by 1 base and J by 2 bases, 9 bases remained unmatched. CDR3 DNA sequence: TGTGCCACCAGTGATTTCCGGGGGGGACGGTCGGCCTACAATGAGCAGTTCTTC. Amino acids: CATSDFRGGRSAYNEQFF.

The CDR3 sequence is CASRGREKLFF. The CDR3 DNA is TGTGCCAGCAGGGGGCGGGAAAAACTGTTTTTT. This chain links TRBV6-5 with TRBJ1-4; perhaps TRBD1 as D (5 bases). Germline loops: CDR1 MNHEY, CDR2 SVGAGI. The CDR3 is 11 amino acids. The V and J ends lost 6 bases and 8 bases respectively, with 7 bases between them.

V usage is TRBV25-1 and J usage is TRBJ2-2, with a possible D match to TRBD2 (6 bases). This CDR3 is 15 amino acids long. Trimming removed 3 bases at V and 2 bases at J, with 10 bases between. CDR1 is MGHDK, CDR2 SYGVNS, per germline. Here the CDR3 DNA reads TGTGCCAGCAGTGATCACGGGAGTAACACCGGGGAGCTGTTTTTT. This translates into CASSDHGSNTGELFF.

This chain connects TRBV7-2 to TRBJ2-2; a possible D gene is TRBD1 (6 bases). The CDR3 is 15 amino acids. Trimming pared 1 base from V and 5 bases from J, leaving 11 bases between. Per germline, CDR1 SGHTA and CDR2 FQGNSA. CDR3 loop: CASSLVRGGTGELFF. The CDR3 DNA reads as TGTGCCAGCAGCTTAGTCAGGGGCGGTACCGGGGAGCTGTTTTTT.

The chain couples TRBV6-1 to TRBJ2-5, with 9 bases aligning to TRBD2. V shed 2 bases, J shed 2 bases, and the junction held 12 bases outside the gene matches. CDR1 and CDR2 (germline): MNHNS, SASEGT. The CDR3 consists of 18 residues. The CDR3 spells CASSESLIGTSQQETQYF. Here the CDR3 DNA reads TGTGCCAGCAGTGAAAGTCTTATTGGGACTAGCCAACAAGAGACCCAGTACTTC.

The CDR3 sequence is CASRQRTGGRQYF. The CDR3 nucleotides read TGTGCCAGCAGGCAAAGAACAGGGGGCAGGCAGTACTTC. The rearrangement links TRBV6-6 to TRBJ2-7, with 9 bases aligning to TRBD1. In germline, CDR1 is MNHNY, CDR2 SVGAGI (reference sequence). Trimming cost V 6 bases and J 9 bases; bases outside gene matches: 9. This CDR3 contains 13 residues.

The rearrangement joins TRBV7-9 to TRBJ2-7; TRBD2 agrees at 13 bases. Germline CDR1 reads SEHNR; CDR2 reads FQNEAQ (reference sequence). CDR3 length: 15 residues. After removal of 5 bases from V and 6 bases from J, the junction contained 7 bases not matched to a gene. The chain's CDR3 is CASSPRTSGRIEQYF. DNA for the CDR3: TGTGCCAGCAGCCCCCGGACTAGCGGGAGAATCGAGCAGTACTTC.

V and J are TRBV6-5 and TRBJ2-1; 10 nucleotides match TRBD2. Germline CDR1 reads MNHEY; CDR2 reads SVGAGI. CDR3 length equals 14 residues. J was trimmed by 4 bases and V by 5 bases; bases with no gene match: 2. CDR3 loop: CASSRLAGYNEQFF. In nucleotides, the CDR3 is TGTGCCAGCAGTAGACTAGCGGGTTACAATGAGCAGTTCTTC.

V gene TRBV30 combines with J gene TRBJ1-4; D remains unclear. The germline gives CDR1 GTSNPN, CDR2 SVGIG (reference sequence). V was cut by 0 bases and J by 8 bases, with 13 bases left in between. The CDR3 runs 14 residues. The CDR3 protein is CAWSVGGGGEKLFF. The CDR3 DNA reads as TGTGCCTGGAGTGTAGGCGGCGGTGGGGAAAAACTGTTTTTT.

The rearrangement uses TRBV3-1 (or the pseudogene TRBV3-2) and TRBJ2-4; TRBD2 matches at 11 bases. The CDR3 is made up of 20 amino acids. The junction had 11 bases not matched to a gene; V was cut back by 1 base and J by 0 bases. Germline V CDR1 and CDR2: LGHDT, YNNKEL (reference sequence). The CDR3 sequence is CASSQGRALAGGLAKNIQYF. The CDR3 region has the DNA TGTGCCAGCAGCCAAGGGCGGGCGTTAGCGGGAGGGCTAGCCAAAAACATTCAGTACTTC.

The CDR3 bases are TGTGCCAGCAGCTTAGACAGGGTGGACGAGCAGTACTTC. This codes for CASSLDRVDEQYF. This chain links TRBV11-1 with TRBJ2-7, with a weak D call TRBD1 (6 bases). The germline CDR1 and CDR2 sequences are SGHAT and FQDESV (reference sequence). Trimming took off 1 base at V and 5 bases at J, with 9 bases between the two ends. This CDR3 comprises 13 residues.

CDR3 bases: TGTGCCAGCAGCCCGACAGGGAGTGACGGCACAGATACGCAGTATTTT. Its protein is CASSPTGSDGTDTQYF. The rearrangement uses TRBV28 and TRBJ2-3; 7 bases line up with TRBD1. This CDR3 has 16 residues. Germline V lookup: CDR1 MDHEN, CDR2 SYDVKM. V trimming: 6 bases; J trimming: 1 base; junction bases outside the gene matches: 10. Based on the CDR3 plus reference TRBV28 and TRBJ2-3, the full variable domain is DVKVTQSSRYLVKRTGEKVFLECVQDMDHENMFWYRQDPGLGLRLIYFSYDVKMKEKGDIPEGYSVSREKKERFSLILESASTNQTSMYLCASSPTGSDGTDTQYFGPGTRLTVL.